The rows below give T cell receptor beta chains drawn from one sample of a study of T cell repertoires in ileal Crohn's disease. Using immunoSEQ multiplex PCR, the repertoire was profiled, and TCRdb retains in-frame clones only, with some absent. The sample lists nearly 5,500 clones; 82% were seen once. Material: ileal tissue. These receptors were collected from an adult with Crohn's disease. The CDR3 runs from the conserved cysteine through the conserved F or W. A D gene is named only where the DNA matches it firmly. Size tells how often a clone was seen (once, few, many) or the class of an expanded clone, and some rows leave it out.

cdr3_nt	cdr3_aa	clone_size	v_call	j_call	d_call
TGTGCCAGCAGCTCCTCCGGGACTAACTATGGCTACACCTTC	CASSSSGTNYGYTF	NA	TRBV7-9	TRBJ1-2	NA
TGTGCCAGCACCAATTTCGGCACAGGGTACAATGAGCAGTTCTTC	CASTNFGTGYNEQFF	NA	TRBV7-9	TRBJ2-1	NA
TGTGCCAGCAGCTTAGCGCTTTCTCGCCCTGAAGCTTTCTTT	CASSLALSRPEAFF	NA	TRBV7-8	TRBJ1-1	NA
TGTGCCAGCAGCGTAGGAAGGACCTACGAGCAGTACTTC	CASSVGRTYEQYF	NA	TRBV9	TRBJ2-7	NA
TGTGCCTGGAGTCCGACGGAACTAAACGGCTACACCTTC	CAWSPTELNGYTF	NA	TRBV30	TRBJ1-2	NA
TGTGCCAGTAGTATTTCAGGGTTCCGTACGAACTACGAGCAGTACTTC	CASSISGFRTNYEQYF	NA	TRBV19	TRBJ2-7	NA
TGTGCCACCAGCAGAGATCGGGAAGGTCCCTATGGCTACACCTTC	CATSRDREGPYGYTF	NA	TRBV15	TRBJ1-2	NA
TGTGCCAGCAGTTACCTTCAGGGTATCTCTGGAAACACCATATATTTT	CASSYLQGISGNTIYF	NA	TRBV6-6	TRBJ1-3	NA
TGTGCCAGCAGCGTAGGCGGGAGGCCGAGAGATACGCAGTATTTT	CASSVGGRPRDTQYF	NA	TRBV9	TRBJ2-3	TRBD2
TGTGCCAGCAGCGTGACTACACGCACAGATACGCAGTATTTT	CASSVTTRTDTQYF	once	TRBV9	TRBJ2-3	NA
TGTGCCAGCAGCTTACGGCGGGGACCCAATGAGCAGTTCTTC	CASSLRRGPNEQFF	NA	TRBV11-3	TRBJ2-1	NA
TGTGCCAGCAGCTCCGGGACCTACGAGCAGTACTTC	CASSSGTYEQYF	NA	TRBV5-5	TRBJ2-7	NA
TGCGCCAGCGGCAGGGGAGAGACCCAGTACTTC	CASGRGETQYF	few	TRBV5-1	TRBJ2-5	NA
TGTGCCTGGAGCACCGGGGTCTTCTACACCTTC	CAWSTGVFYTF	NA	TRBV30	TRBJ1-2	NA
TGTGCCAGCAGTTTCTATGGCTACACCTTC	CASSFYGYTF	NA	TRBV6-8	TRBJ1-2	NA
TGCGCCAGCAGCTTAGGGACCACTGAAGCTTTCTTT	CASSLGTTEAFF	NA	TRBV5-1	TRBJ1-1	NA
TGTGCCAGCAGCCAAGGGGGGGTTGGGGGCTACGAGCAGTACTTC	CASSQGGVGGYEQYF	NA	TRBV4-2	TRBJ2-7	NA
TGTGCCAGCAGTGGACACACCTATGGCTACACCTTC	CASSGHTYGYTF	NA	TRBV6-5	TRBJ1-2	NA
TGTGCCAGCAGCTTCCCCCCCAATACGCAGTATTTT	CASSFPPNTQYF	few	TRBV7-2	TRBJ2-3	NA
TGTGCCTGGAGCGTTGGCACGGGGATTGGCTACACCTTC	CAWSVGTGIGYTF	NA	TRBV30	TRBJ1-2	NA
TGTGCCAGCAGCTCCGCCCACGGACTAACCTATGCTTGGGCTTTCTTT	CASSSAHGLTYAWAFF	NA	TRBV7-9	TRBJ1-1	NA
TGTGCCAGCAGCTTAGGGCCCTCCAGATATGGCTACACCTTC	CASSLGPSRYGYTF	NA	TRBV7-2	TRBJ1-2	NA